The rows below give T cell receptor beta chains drawn from one sample of a study of blood T cell repertoires in COVID-19. Repertoires were generated with immunoSEQ multiplex PCR, while TCRdb's copy carries only in-frame clones and drops some. The profile shows about 360,000 clones, about 90% of them singletons. Input material: PBMCs or T cells enriched from blood (not recorded which). The source of these receptors is a man aged 40-50 years in a cohort exposed to, infected with or recovered from COVID-19 (not recorded which). CDR3s include the opening cysteine and the closing phenylalanine or tryptophan. Each record gives: clone size, J gene, CDR3 length, D gene, V gene, CDR3 protein, CDR3 DNA. D genes are given only for firm matches. Not all rows give a size; the values are once, few, many and, for expanded clones, a class.

clone_size: .
j_call: TRBJ2-7
cdr3_length: 14
d_call: .
v_call: TRBV5-6
cdr3_aa: CASSPGTRAYEQYF
cdr3_nt: TGTGCCAGCAGCCCCGGGACTCGTGCCTACGAGCAGTACTTC

clone_size: .
j_call: TRBJ2-5
cdr3_length: 13
d_call: .
v_call: TRBV5-1
cdr3_aa: CASRLSGQETQYF
cdr3_nt: TGCGCCAGCAGGCTGAGCGGCCAAGAGACCCAGTACTTC

clone_size: .
j_call: TRBJ2-5
cdr3_length: 15
d_call: TRBD1
v_call: TRBV10-1
cdr3_aa: CASSTGTAIQETQYF
cdr3_nt: TGCGCCAGCAGCACCGGGACAGCTATACAAGAGACCCAGTACTTC

clone_size: .
j_call: TRBJ2-7
cdr3_length: 16
d_call: TRBD2
v_call: TRBV9
cdr3_aa: CASSISIAGTTGEQYF
cdr3_nt: TGTGCCAGCAGCATCTCCATAGCGGGAACAACGGGGGAGCAGTACTTC

clone_size: .
j_call: TRBJ2-5
cdr3_length: 13
d_call: TRBD2
v_call: TRBV11-2
cdr3_aa: CASRQAGQETQYF
cdr3_nt: TGTGCCAGCCGGCAAGCGGGACAAGAGACCCAGTACTTC

clone_size: .
j_call: TRBJ2-1
cdr3_length: 18
d_call: TRBD2
v_call: TRBV5-1
cdr3_aa: CASSLVGSGRPMYNEQFF
cdr3_nt: TGCGCCAGCAGCTTGGTTGGTAGCGGGAGGCCTATGTACAATGAGCAGTTCTTC

clone_size: .
j_call: TRBJ2-1
cdr3_length: 16
d_call: TRBD2
v_call: TRBV19
cdr3_aa: CASRPLGLAGVIEQFF
cdr3_nt: TGTGCCAGTAGACCCCTCGGACTAGCGGGAGTCATTGAGCAGTTCTTC

clone_size: .
j_call: TRBJ2-3
cdr3_length: 16
d_call: .
v_call: TRBV6-2/TRBV6-3
cdr3_aa: CASSYSALASTDTQYF
cdr3_nt: TGTGCCAGCAGTTACTCGGCTCTAGCGAGCACAGATACGCAGTATTTT

clone_size: .
j_call: TRBJ2-6
cdr3_length: 13
d_call: .
v_call: TRBV10-1
cdr3_aa: CASSFPGANVLTF
cdr3_nt: TGCGCCAGCAGCTTTCCTGGGGCCAACGTCCTGACTTTC

clone_size: .
j_call: TRBJ1-2
cdr3_length: 12
d_call: TRBD1
v_call: TRBV19
cdr3_aa: CASSPRGRGYTF
cdr3_nt: TGTGCCAGTAGTCCCAGGGGGCGCGGCTACACCTTC

clone_size: few
j_call: TRBJ1-2
cdr3_length: 14
d_call: TRBD1
v_call: TRBV6-5
cdr3_aa: CASSYSRTGGGYTF
cdr3_nt: TGTGCCAGCAGTTACTCGAGGACAGGGGGCGGCTACACCTTC